The sequence of this T cell receptor (beta chain) was determined in a study of cytomegalovirus exposure and HLA in healthy donors. Points from the study as a whole: It was likely that a cluster of highly shared sequence variants was a sequencing artifact. More than 150 TCR beta chains were listed as cytomegalovirus-associated. Several of the most significant clusters appeared linked to common viral pathogens, based on a later analysis. A previous analysis found most TCR beta V segments productive roughly 87% or roughly 30% of the time.

Amplification used 60 Vbeta primers and 13 Jbeta primers. Sequencing was performed with immunoSEQ multiplex PCR; in TCRdb, only in-frame clones are kept and a portion is missing. The repertoire has about 300,000 clones, roughly 89% of them found once; the top ten carry 3% to 4%. This CDR3 is 13 amino acids long. Per the germline V gene, CDR1 is ENHRY and CDR2 is SYGVKD. Between the trimmed V and J ends, which lost 6 bases and 0 bases, there was a span of 8 bases. A word on this clone: Its matching antigen is unknown.

The V gene is TRBV10-3, the J gene TRBJ1-1; D call uncertain. The sequence derives from a man between 35 and 55 years old in good health and CMV-seropositive. Sequencing used PBMCs. CDR3 nucleotides: TGTGCCATCAGGGCAGGTTTGAACACTGAAGCTTTCTTT. Protein sequence: CAIRAGLNTEAFF.